This T cell receptor beta chain was captured by sequencing in a study of graft-versus-host responses after intestinal transplantation. Across the whole study: Anti-thymocyte globulin induction was given to all recipients, followed by tacrolimus and steroids for three to four years.

Details on this clone: The antigen remains undetermined.

Study-wide points: Recipient marrow contained GvH clones, some of which appeared first in ileum or blood. In patients with graft-donor T cell macrochimerism, allograft graft-versus-host to host-versus-graft clonal ratios were high.

The table came from immunoSEQ multiplex PCR; TCRdb's copy has only in-frame clones and leaves some out. There are 99,000 or so clones in the sample; more than 85% occur only once, and around 0.96% lies in the top ten. The source of this sequence is a human donor who received an intestinal transplant. The material sequenced was unstimulated CD4+ T cells sorted from spleen or lymph node cells, taken before intestinal transplant.

This chain's CDR3 is CASSLSIGTGSYEQYF. The CDR3 nucleotides read TGTGCCAGCAGCTTGAGCATAGGGACAGGGTCTTACGAGCAGTACTTC. This chain joins TRBV7-9 and TRBJ2-7, with 9 nucleotides matching TRBD1. This CDR3 region has 16 residues. The trim removed 3 bases at V and 4 bases at J, leaving 10 bases unmatched. Germline loops: CDR1 SEHNR, CDR2 FQNEAQ (reference sequence).